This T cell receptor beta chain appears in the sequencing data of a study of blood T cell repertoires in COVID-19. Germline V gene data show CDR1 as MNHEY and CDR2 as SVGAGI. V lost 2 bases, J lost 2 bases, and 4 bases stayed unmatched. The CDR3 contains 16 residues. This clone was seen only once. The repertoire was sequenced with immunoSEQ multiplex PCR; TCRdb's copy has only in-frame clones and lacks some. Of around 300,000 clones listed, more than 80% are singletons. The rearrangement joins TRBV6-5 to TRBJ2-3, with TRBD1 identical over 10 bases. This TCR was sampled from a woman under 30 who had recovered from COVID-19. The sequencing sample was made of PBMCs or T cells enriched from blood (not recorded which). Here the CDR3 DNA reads TGTGCCAGCAGTTACCGGACAGGGGGAAACACAGATACGCAGTATTTT. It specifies CASSYRTGGNTDTQYF.